The clone carrying this T cell receptor beta chain was recorded many times. A single record per CDR3 protein comes from TCRdb applying MiXCR to the 5' RACE reads. The table has approximately 600,000 distinct CDR3 sequences, about 12% seen once. Germline CDR1 and CDR2: SGHRS and YFSETQ. Trimming removed 6 bases at V and 4 bases at J, with 17 bases between. The CDR3 runs to 15 residues. This sample was included in a study of T cells after yellow fever vaccination. Study-level background: Each low-cell-number fraction was prepared by means of SMART-Seq v4 Ultra Low Input.

This sample comprised PBMCs, obtained on the day of the yellow fever booster vaccination. The chain is built from TRBV5-1 and TRBJ2-1; weak D call: TRBD1 (6 bases). This clonotype was obtained from a man aged 25-45 years who received the YFV17D yellow fever vaccine. CDR3 region: CASKRDTNTYNEQFF. The CDR3 DNA is TGCGCCAGCAAACGGGACACCAACACGTACAATGAGCAGTTCTTC.